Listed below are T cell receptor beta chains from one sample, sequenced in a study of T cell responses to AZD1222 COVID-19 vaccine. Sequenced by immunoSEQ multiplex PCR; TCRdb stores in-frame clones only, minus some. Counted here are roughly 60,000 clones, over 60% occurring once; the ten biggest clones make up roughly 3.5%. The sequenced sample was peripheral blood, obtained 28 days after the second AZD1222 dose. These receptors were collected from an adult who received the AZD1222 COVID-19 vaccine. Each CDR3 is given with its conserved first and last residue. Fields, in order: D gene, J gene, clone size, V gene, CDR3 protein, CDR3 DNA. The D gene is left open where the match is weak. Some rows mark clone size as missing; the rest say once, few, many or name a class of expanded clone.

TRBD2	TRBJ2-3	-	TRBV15	CATSRDRGGPDTQYF	TGTGCCACCAGCAGAGATCGGGGGGGCCCAGATACGCAGTATTTT
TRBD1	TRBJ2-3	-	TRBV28	CASRMDRGGPDTQYF	TGTGCCAGCAGAATGGACAGGGGGGGTCCGGATACGCAGTATTTT
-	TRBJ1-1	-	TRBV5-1	CASSWDTGVGTEAFF	TGCGCCAGCAGCTGGGACACGGGGGTAGGCACTGAAGCTTTCTTT
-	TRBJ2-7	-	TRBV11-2	CASSLVGSSYEQYF	TGTGCCAGCAGCTTAGTCGGGTCCTCCTACGAGCAGTACTTC
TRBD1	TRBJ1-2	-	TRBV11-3	CASSIRDREDYGYTF	TGTGCCAGCAGCATCCGGGACAGGGAGGACTATGGCTACACCTTC
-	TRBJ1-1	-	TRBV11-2	CASSLIQAQNTEAFF	TGTGCCAGCAGCTTGATTCAGGCCCAGAACACTGAAGCTTTCTTT
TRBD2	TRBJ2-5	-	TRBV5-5	CASSLRLGSGQETQYF	TGTGCCAGCAGCTTACGACTTGGTAGCGGGCAAGAGACCCAGTACTTC
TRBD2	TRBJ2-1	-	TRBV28	CASSLSRAGVNEQFF	TGTGCCAGCAGTTTGTCACGGGCGGGGGTAAATGAGCAGTTCTTC
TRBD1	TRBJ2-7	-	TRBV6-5	CAARGSWDYEQYF	TGTGCCGCCAGGGGGTCGTGGGACTACGAGCAGTACTTC
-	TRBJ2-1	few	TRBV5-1	CASSSGPRQYNEQFF	TGCGCCAGCAGCTCGGGACCCCGCCAGTACAATGAGCAGTTCTTC
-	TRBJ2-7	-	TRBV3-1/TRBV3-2	CASSPAAGSAYEQYF	TGTGCCAGCAGCCCAGCCGCGGGTTCAGCCTACGAGCAGTACTTC
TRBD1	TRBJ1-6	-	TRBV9	CASSVGQGYNSPLHF	TGTGCCAGCAGCGTAGGACAGGGCTATAATTCACCCCTCCACTTT
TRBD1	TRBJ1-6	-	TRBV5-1	CASSLGGQGANSPLHF	TGCGCCAGCAGCTTGGGGGGACAGGGGGCCAATTCACCCCTCCACTTT
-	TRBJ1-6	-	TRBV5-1	CASSLVGFPLHF	TGCGCCAGCAGCTTGGTAGGGTTCCCCCTCCACTTT
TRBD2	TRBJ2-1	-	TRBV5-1	CASAANAGGQNEQFF	TGCGCCAGCGCGGCGAACGCGGGGGGGCAGAATGAGCAGTTCTTC
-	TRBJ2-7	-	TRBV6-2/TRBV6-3	CASSYSNYEQYF	TGTGCCAGCAGTTACTCTAACTACGAGCAGTACTTC
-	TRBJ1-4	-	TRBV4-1	CASSQETRGAGKLFF	TGCGCCAGCAGCCAAGAGACGAGGGGTGCGGGAAAACTGTTTTTT
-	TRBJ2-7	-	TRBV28	CASSLGRGSTYEQYF	TGTGCCAGCAGTTTAGGCAGGGGCTCTACCTACGAGCAGTACTTC
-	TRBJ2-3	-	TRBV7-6	CASSLNSPGPDTQYF	TGTGCCAGCAGCTTAAACTCCCCGGGACCAGATACGCAGTATTTT
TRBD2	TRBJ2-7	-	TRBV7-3	CASSLREGGEQYF	TGTGCCAGCAGCCTTCGGGAGGGGGGCGAGCAGTACTTC
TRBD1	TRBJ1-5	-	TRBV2	CASSGTGGWSQPQHF	TGTGCCAGCAGTGGGACAGGGGGCTGGTCTCAGCCCCAGCATTTT
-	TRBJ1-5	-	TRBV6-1	CASSEPPLHGNQPQHF	TGTGCCAGCAGTGAACCCCCCCTTCACGGCAATCAGCCCCAGCATTTT
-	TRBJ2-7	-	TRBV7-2	CASSSGPGVYEQYF	TGTGCCAGCAGCTCGGGGCCAGGAGTCTACGAGCAGTACTTC
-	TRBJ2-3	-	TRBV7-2	CASSLIGGGDTQYF	TGTGCCAGCAGCTTAATAGGGGGTGGGGATACGCAGTATTTT